This is a list of T cell receptor beta chains from one sample in a study of CD8 T cells in Susac syndrome. TCRdb used MiXCR to reprocess the immunoSEQ multiplex PCR reads, holding one entry per CDR3 protein. The table lists approximately 190,000 distinct CDR3 sequences, 95% of them singletons. The sample consisted of CD8+ T cells from PBMCs. These receptors originate from a human donor with Susac syndrome. CDR3s include the opening cysteine and the closing phenylalanine or tryptophan. The D gene is left open where the match is weak.

TRBD2,TRBV5-6,14,CASSRGGSAETQYF
TRBD2,TRBV27,14,CASRSGGVGDTQYF
TRBD2,TRBV4-1,15,CASSQVSGKPYEQYF
NA,TRBV4-1,15,CASSQDRLFGNTIYF
TRBD2,TRBV9,16,CASSYRGTSGANEQFF
TRBD1,TRBV5-4,13,CASSSTGEDGYTF
NA,TRBV30,15,CAWMERTTGHNEQFF
NA,TRBV20-1,14,CSARDFRQNYGYTF
NA,TRBV15,14,CATSRETWSYEQYF
NA,TRBV27,14,CASSLSGGTYEQYF
NA,TRBV6-1,14,CASSLLTGANVLTF
NA,TRBV7-8,12,CASSLGDGELFF
NA,TRBV30,13,CAWSGENTGELFF
NA,TRBV27,13,CVPLHCPSYEQYF
TRBD1,TRBV28,20,CASSPSFVLGQGVFSYEQYF
NA,TRBV13,13,CASSLTRNRELFF
TRBD1,TRBV13,16,CASSRKKTGGASEQYF
NA,TRBV5-4,14,CASNVAGSGNTIYF
TRBD1,TRBV5-1,12,CASRGQGTLAFF
NA,TRBV13,13,CASTRGAGNEQYF
NA,TRBV4-1,13,CASSPRASYEQYF
NA,TRBV7-9,13,CASSFPASGEQYF
NA,TRBV12-5,12,CASGLEVSPLHF
NA,TRBV9,15,CASSATLSSYNEQFF
TRBD1,TRBV24-1,13,CATSGQSRETQYF
NA,TRBV20-1,12,CSARTSTKEQYF
NA,TRBV29-1,13,CSVEDVLADTQYF
NA,TRBV20-1,11,CSAGELETQYF
TRBD1,TRBV28,15,CASSFRDRGRYEQYF
TRBD2,TRBV12-3/TRBV12-4,15,CASSSPTSGVYEQYF
NA,TRBV11-2,17,CASSSTSQGFSGDTQYF
TRBD2,TRBV3-1,16,CASSQDLASGGGLQFF
NA,TRBV27,15,CASTPGEPSNYGYTF
NA,TRBV28,16,CASSSSGHRGMETQYF
NA,TRBV3-1,14,CASSQERGHQPQHF
NA,TRBV23-1,14,CASSQSALENTIYF
NA,TRBV12-3/TRBV12-4,15,CASSGTGMANQPQHF
NA,TRBV3-1,14,CASRDGQTAYEQYF
NA,TRBV28,14,CASSLFRAGGEQYF
TRBD1,TRBV4-1,15,CASSPLGGGDPEAFF